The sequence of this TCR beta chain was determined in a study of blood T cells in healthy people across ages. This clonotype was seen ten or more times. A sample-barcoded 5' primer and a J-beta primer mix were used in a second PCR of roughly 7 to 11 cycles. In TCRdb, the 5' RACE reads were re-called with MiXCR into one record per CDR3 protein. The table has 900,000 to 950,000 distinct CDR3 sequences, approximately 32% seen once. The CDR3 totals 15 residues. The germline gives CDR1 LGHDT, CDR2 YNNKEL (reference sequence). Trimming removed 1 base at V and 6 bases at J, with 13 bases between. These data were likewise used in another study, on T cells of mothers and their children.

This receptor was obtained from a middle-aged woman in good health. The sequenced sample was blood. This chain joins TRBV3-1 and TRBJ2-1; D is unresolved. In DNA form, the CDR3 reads TGTGCCAGCAGCCAAGGAAGCCGCGTCTTCAATGAGCAGTTCTTC. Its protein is CASSQGSRVFNEQFF.